One T cell receptor beta chain is described in this entry. In the authors' methods: Estimation of nucleated cell counts relied on the amplification of reference gene primers. Assay: immunoSEQ multiplex PCR; the TCRdb copy retains only in-frame clones and omits some. The V and J calls and clone size come from that table; D and trimming were worked out from the DNA. The sample yields 360,000 or so clones, around 92% seen once. Living in about two dozen US areas, the participants were between roughly 18 and 90 years of age. The study assigned cohorts using participant-reported clinical history. The CDR3 is 13 amino acids. CDR1 is MNHEY, CDR2 SVGAGI, per germline. V lost 6 bases and J lost 5; bases outside the gene matches: 3. This record comes from a study of blood T cell repertoires in COVID-19. Across the study: Specimens from acute and convalescent COVID-19 originated in the United States, Italy and Spain.

The chain employs TRBV6-5 and TRBJ2-5; 10 nucleotides match TRBD1. The clonotype was recovered from a young woman who had recovered from COVID-19. The sample was PBMCs or T cells enriched from blood (not recorded which). The CDR3 coding sequence is TGTGCCAGCAGCCGGGACAGGGGCGAGACCCAGTACTTC. The encoded protein is CASSRDRGETQYF.